This TCR beta chain was sequenced in a study of blood T cell repertoires in COVID-19 (dated by TCRdb to the early 2020s). Some background on the complete study: Collaborator samples came from the United States, Italy and Spain and covered acute and convalescent phases of COVID-19. The material from the prospective study consisted of cDNA or gDNA derived from T cells, B-cell-depleted T cells, or PBMCs. Deeply sampled blood TCRbeta repertoires from subjects exposed to, actively infected with, or recovered from COVID-19 were included in the dataset. The repertoires were released in a freely available public database meant as a resource for research on the immune response to SARS-CoV-2. The samples were drawn from the first 160 participants of the ongoing ImmuneRACE study and from 1,254 subjects provided by 6 global collaborators. Sample metadata almost always included a de-identified subject ID, COVID-19 status, age in years and sex. Where HLA class I and class II types were available, the types were taken from metadata supplied by the sample provider, not from assay-based typing.

With respect to this clone: This receptor's antigen is unknown. Nothing much larger sits one base from this clone, and base qualities are not available.

Each collaborating institution followed its own protocols to collect whole blood in K2EDTA tubes. For TCRbeta analysis, collaborator samples were shipped as frozen whole blood, as isolated PBMCs, or as DNA extracted from either sample type. TCRbeta CDR3 regions were amplified from genomic DNA by means of the immunoSEQ Assay, a bias-controlled multiplex PCR. In the paper's pipeline: The number of nucleated cells in each sample was estimated from the amplification of reference gene primers within the assay. Sequence reads were collapsed and filtered to measure the absolute abundance of every unique TCRbeta CDR3 rearrangement. Productive Simpson clonality was computed per sample as the square root of Simpson's diversity index over productive rearrangements. Here the immuneACCESS table is served through TCRdb, limited to in-frame sequences with V and J called. Missing clones are a known gap in these copies; in checked studies unresolved V genes cover under half, and the rest lacks a known reason. That table is the source of V, J and clone size, and D and trimming were worked out from the DNA. Within this sample are more than 45,000 clones, with 80% to 90% of them counted one time only. Approximately 8.4% of the sample is held by the ten biggest clonotypes.

Broader findings and caveats from the paper: Clinical and demographic metadata were provided uncurated, with the amount varying by source and participant.

V loses 5 bases, J loses 9 bases, and the germline ends lie 16 bases apart. The germline V gene (reference sequence) gives CDR1 as MNHEY and CDR2 as SMNVEV. From the cysteine up to the phenylalanine, the CDR3 has a length of 13 residues. Solely the CDR3 DNA is kept, with 39 bases framed from the first base. Recombination connected TRBV27 to TRBJ1-1; the D gene is perhaps TRBD1, from 5 matching bases. The clonotype comes from a woman between 65 and 79 years old with active COVID-19. The specimen was peripheral blood. The DNA is TGTGCCAGCAGTGGGGGGGTAAGGGGTCAAGCTTTCTTT. The resulting protein is CASSGGVRGQAFF.